The T cell receptor beta chain under discussion was sequenced for a study of radiation and T cells in renal cell carcinoma. Study overall: Nephrectomy followed 15 Gy stereotactic body radiation by 4 weeks.

This clone was picked up one time. Its antigen remains unidentified. As for time point: baseline pretreatment blood. Documented treatment: 15 Gy SBRT to primary tumor, nephrectomy 4 weeks later. V dropped 5 bases and J dropped 1 base, with 14 bases sitting between them. This CDR3 region has 15 residues. The germline V gene encodes CDR1 MNHEY and CDR2 SMNVEV (reference sequence). Regarding the study as a whole: Pretreatment tumor biopsies were lacking, so baseline clonotypes are unknown. From baseline, blood top tumor clonotypes peaked at 2 weeks post-radiation.

TCRdb keeps only in-frame clones here, not all; method: immunoSEQ multiplex PCR. The sample gives some 100,000 clones, approximately 83% of which show up once; around 6.3% is in the top ten. The origin of this receptor is a man in his 60s with renal cell carcinoma. The sequencing here drew on blood, taken from a patient whose treatment included radiotherapy and nephrectomy. The chain couples TRBV27 to TRBJ1-1; weak D call: TRBD1 (6 bases). CDR3: CASSPRTRGNTEAFF. CDR3 bases: TGTGCCAGCAGTCCGCGGACCAGGGGGAACACTGAAGCTTTCTTT.